This TCR beta chain was captured in a study of T cell responses to AZD1222 COVID-19 vaccine. TCRdb's copy holds only in-frame clones and misses some; the assay was immunoSEQ multiplex PCR. Of more than 150,000 clones listed, around 86% are singletons. CDR3 length: 13 amino acids. Trimming cost V 10 bases and J 0 bases, with 10 bases left between them. Per germline, CDR1 ENHRY and CDR2 SYGVKD. The chain carries TRBV10-3 and TRBJ1-3; D not resolved. The TCR originated in an adult who received the AZD1222 COVID-19 vaccine. Here the sequenced sample was peripheral blood, taken 28 days after the second AZD1222 dose. The CDR3 bases are TGTGCCACACATCAGATCTCTGGAAACACCATATATTTT. Translated: CATHQISGNTIYF.